A single sample gave rise to the 26 T cell receptor beta chains below, sequenced in a study of blood T cell repertoires in COVID-19. TCRdb keeps only in-frame clones here, not all; method: immunoSEQ multiplex PCR. The repertoire holds about 350,000 clones, with about nine tenths as singletons. The sequenced sample was peripheral blood. The receptors originated from a woman in her sixties or seventies with COVID-19, enrolled during active disease.

To note about this clone: Within the sample, other DNA sequences also encode this same CDR3. The chain couples TRBV6-5 to TRBJ1-5; D remains unclear. V gave up 0 bases and J gave up 1 base, with 7 bases separating them. The germline V gene has CDR1 MNHEY and CDR2 SVGAGI. The CDR3 totals 15 residues. The CDR3 is CASSYSSVSNQPQHF. CDR3 sequence (DNA): TGTGCCAGCAGTTACTCGTCAGTGAGCAATCAGCCCCAGCATTTT.

The chain is built from TRBV27 and TRBJ2-7; maybe TRBD2 (6 bases). The CDR3 is 14 amino acids. Trimming cost V 2 bases and J 4 bases, with 12 bases left between them. In germline, CDR1 is MNHEY, CDR2 SMNVEV (reference sequence). CDR3 nucleotide sequence: TGTGCCAGCAGTTTAGGAGGGGCGGGTTACGAGCAGTACTTC. Translated, it gives CASSLGGAGYEQYF.

The chain links TRBV24-1 to TRBJ2-1; 11 bases match TRBD2. The CDR3 totals 14 residues. V was pared by 2 bases and J by 10 bases, with 3 bases of the junction left unmatched. Germline V gives CDR1 KGHDR, CDR2 SFDVKD. CDR3 DNA: TGTGCCACCAGTGATTGGGCTAGCGGGGGGGAGCAGTTCTTC. Residues: CATSDWASGGEQFF.

The chain combines TRBV30 with TRBJ1-1; 10 bases line up with TRBD1. The CDR3 has 14 residues. V lost 6 bases and J lost 4; bases outside the gene matches: 8. Per the germline V gene, CDR1 is GTSNPN and CDR2 is SVGIG (reference sequence). The CDR3 reads CACRTGTGATEAFF. The CDR3 bases are TGTGCCTGTAGAACCGGGACAGGGGCCACTGAAGCTTTCTTT.

The chain employs TRBV5-1 and TRBJ2-2, with TRBD2 matching over 12 bases. From germline, CDR1 is SGHRS and CDR2 YFSETQ. Trimming at V came to 4 bases and at J to 5 bases, leaving 9 bases not matched to a gene. The CDR3 runs to 17 residues. CDR3 protein: CASSRTSGAPRTGELFF. CDR3 coding DNA: TGCGCCAGCAGCAGGACTAGCGGGGCGCCTCGGACCGGGGAGCTGTTTTTT.

The chain combines TRBV6-5 with TRBJ2-7; maybe TRBD2 (5 bases). CDR1 is MNHEY and CDR2 is SVGAGI in the germline V gene. The CDR3 has 14 residues. V gave up 8 bases and J gave up 3 bases, with 17 bases separating them. The CDR3 DNA follows: TGTGCCAGCCGGCCAGCAGGTGACTACTACGAGCAGTACTTC. Protein sequence: CASRPAGDYYEQYF.

The genes are TRBV7-6 and TRBJ1-1; TRBD1 is a possible D gene (5 bases). There are 14 residues in the CDR3. Trimming removed 5 bases at V and 7 bases at J, with 17 bases between. Germline values: CDR1 SGHVS, CDR2 FNYEAQ. The CDR3 nucleotides read TGTGCCAGCAGCCAAAGTCGGACAAGAAGTGAAGCTTTCTTT. This gives the protein CASSQSRTRSEAFF.

The rearrangement links TRBV9 to TRBJ2-2; TRBD2 agrees at 9 bases. CDR1 is SGDLS and CDR2 is YYNGEE in the germline V gene. This CDR3 has 17 residues. J lost 4 bases, V lost 4 bases, and 11 bases had no gene match. CDR3 in amino acids: CASSPRWASGVTGELFF. CDR3 sequence (DNA): TGTGCCAGCAGCCCCCGGTGGGCTAGCGGGGTCACCGGGGAGCTGTTTTTT.

The CDR3, as DNA: TGTGCCAGCAGTTTAGACGGGACAGGGGGAAACACCATATATTTT. Translating gives CASSLDGTGGNTIYF. This sequence joins TRBV27 and TRBJ1-3; 9 positions agree with TRBD1. The CDR3 contains 15 residues. From germline, CDR1 is MNHEY and CDR2 SMNVEV (reference sequence). The V gene end was trimmed by 2 bases and the J gene end by 4 bases; junction bases not matched to a gene: 3.

V is TRBV2 and J is TRBJ1-5; the D is unclear. Trimming cost V 7 bases and J 2 bases, with 15 bases left between them. Germline CDR1 SNHLY, CDR2 FYNNEI. The CDR3 runs 15 residues. CDR3 region: CASKSGPGGNQPQHF. CDR3 nucleotide sequence: TGTGCCAGCAAGTCGGGCCCCGGGGGCAATCAGCCCCAGCATTTT.

The chain couples TRBV7-6 to TRBJ2-3; 9 nucleotides agree with TRBD2. Germline loops: CDR1 SGHVS, CDR2 FNYEAQ. V lost 5 bases and J lost 6; bases outside the gene matches: 9. The CDR3 length is 15 residues. CDR3 residues: CASSNSGGRVDTQYF. The CDR3 region has the DNA TGTGCCAGCAGCAATAGCGGGGGCCGTGTGGATACGCAGTATTTT.

The chain uses TRBV7-3 and TRBJ2-1; the match to TRBD1 covers 10 bases. Germline loops: CDR1 SGHTA, CDR2 FQGTGA. The ends lost 3 bases at V and 6 bases at J; junction bases unmatched: 5. The CDR3 runs to 15 residues. CDR3 DNA sequence: TGTGCCAGCAGCTTTGACAGGGGGCGAAGCAATGAGCAGTTCTTC. This translates into CASSFDRGRSNEQFF.

This clone was counted only a few times. This chain joins TRBV30 and TRBJ1-3; 7 bases are a match to TRBD1. The germline V gene has CDR1 GTSNPN and CDR2 SVGIG (reference sequence). V lost 1 base to trimming and J lost 0 bases; unmatched junction nucleotides: 15. This CDR3 is 19 amino acids long. The CDR3 nucleotides are TGTGCCTGGAGTGACTGGCAGGGGGAATTTACTGCCTCTGGAAACACCATATATTTT. As protein: CAWSDWQGEFTASGNTIYF. Full variable domain (rest looked up from reference TRBV30 and TRBJ1-3): SQTIHQWPATLVQPVGSPLSLECTVEGTSNPNLYWYRQAAGRGLQLLFYSVGIGQISSEVPQNLSASRPQDRQFILSSKKLLLSDSGFYLCAWSDWQGEFTASGNTIYFGEGSWLTVV.

The V call is TRBV9, the J call TRBJ1-2; the D gene is possibly TRBD1 (6 bases). The CDR3 is 15 residues long. Germline V gives CDR1 SGDLS, CDR2 YYNGEE. V dropped 0 bases and J dropped 7 bases, with 16 bases sitting between them. The chain's CDR3 is CASSVDTGGLIGYTF. In DNA form, the CDR3 reads TGTGCCAGCAGCGTAGACACGGGGGGGCTAATTGGCTACACCTTC.

V is TRBV29-1 and J is TRBJ2-3; tentative D call: TRBD1 (6 bases). Per germline, CDR1 SQVTM and CDR2 ANQGSEA. The CDR3 is made up of 15 amino acids. V shed 6 bases and J shed 0 bases, with 16 bases lying between them. The CDR3 coding sequence is TGCAGCGTGGCGCCAGGACAGACTAGCACAGATACGCAGTATTTT. It yields the protein CSVAPGQTSTDTQYF.

The V gene is TRBV4-1, the J gene TRBJ2-3, with D possibly matching TRBD2 (5 bases). CDR1 is MGHRA, CDR2 YSYEKL, per germline. The CDR3 consists of 16 residues. Trimming left V 0 bases short and J 0 bases short, with 10 bases between. CDR3 nucleotides: TGCGCCAGCAGCCAAGATCGAAGCGGTAGCACAGATACGCAGTATTTT. It is translated as CASSQDRSGSTDTQYF.

The DNA for the CDR3 is TGTGCCAGCAGTTTAGCGCCCAACTATGGCTACACCTTC. It codes for CASSLAPNYGYTF. This sequence joins TRBV28 and TRBJ1-2; D unclear. V shed 2 bases and J shed 2 bases, with 6 bases lying between them. The germline gives CDR1 MDHEN, CDR2 SYDVKM. This CDR3 comprises 13 residues.

The chain couples TRBV5-1 to TRBJ2-5; D remains ambiguous. Trimming pared 0 bases from V and 2 bases from J, leaving 11 bases between. CDR3 length: 15 amino acids. Per germline, CDR1 SGHRS and CDR2 YFSETQ. Here the CDR3 DNA reads TGCGCCAGCAGCTTGGAGGAGACGAGACAAGAGACCCAGTACTTC. Translated, it gives CASSLEETRQETQYF.

The chain carries TRBV27 and TRBJ2-3; 11 nucleotides match TRBD2. The CDR3 runs to 17 residues. In germline, CDR1 is MNHEY, CDR2 SMNVEV (reference sequence). Losses at the gene ends were 0 bases for V and 3 bases for J; bases not matched to a gene: 5. The CDR3 protein is CASSLSIAGGQTDTQYF. The CDR3 DNA sequence: TGTGCCAGCAGTTTATCGATAGCGGGGGGGCAGACAGATACGCAGTATTTT.

CDR3 DNA: TGTGCCAGCAGCTTTCGGACAGGGCGGTCTGAAGCTTTCTTT. Residues: CASSFRTGRSEAFF. The chain uses TRBV7-2 and TRBJ1-1; TRBD1 agrees at 8 bases. The CDR3 is 14 amino acids. Per the germline V gene, CDR1 is SGHTA and CDR2 is FQGNSA. Losses at the gene ends were 3 bases for V and 6 bases for J; bases not matched to a gene: 6.

With respect to this clone: The same CDR3 arises from other DNA sequences in this sample as well. The chain combines TRBV18 with TRBJ1-1, with D tentatively TRBD1 (5 bases). The CDR3 consists of 14 residues. V gave up 6 bases and J gave up 3 bases, with 14 bases separating them. Germline CDR1 reads KGHSH; CDR2 reads LQKENI. In DNA, the CDR3 is TGTGCCAGCTCGCCCCAGGGTGGAGACACTGAAGCTTTCTTT. It yields the protein CASSPQGGDTEAFF.

The chain joins TRBV18 to TRBJ2-5; 7 bases line up with TRBD1. The trim removed 4 bases at V and 4 bases at J, leaving 9 bases unmatched. Germline V lookup: CDR1 KGHSH, CDR2 LQKENI. The CDR3 contains 15 residues. The CDR3 region is CASSRSGQSLETQYF. The CDR3 DNA sequence: TGTGCCAGCTCACGTTCGGGACAGAGCCTAGAGACCCAGTACTTC.

J is TRBJ1-2 and V is TRBV29-1; 8 nucleotides align to TRBD1. The CDR3 runs to 12 residues. The V and J ends lost 5 bases and 4 bases, in that order; junction bases with no gene match: 3. Germline V gene lookup returns CDR1 SQVTM and CDR2 ANQGSEA. CDR3 region: CSVLDRVYGYTF. CDR3 nucleotide sequence: TGCAGCGTTCTGGACAGGGTCTATGGCTACACCTTC. Variable domain in full (rest from reference TRBV29-1 and TRBJ1-2): SAVISQKPSRDICQRGTSLTIQCQVDSQVTMMFWYRQQPGQSLTLIATANQGSEATYESGFVIDKFPISRPNLTFSTLTVSNMSPEDSSIYLCSVLDRVYGYTFGSGTRLTVV.

The chain uses TRBV14 and TRBJ2-3; 9 positions agree with TRBD1. Germline V gene lookup returns CDR1 SGHDN and CDR2 FVKESK. This CDR3 has 16 amino acids. V gave up 3 bases and J gave up 0 bases; unmatched junction bases: 4. CDR3: CASSQGTGISTDTQYF. The CDR3 coding sequence is TGTGCCAGCAGCCAGGGGACAGGGATAAGCACAGATACGCAGTATTTT.

The chain joins TRBV7-2 to TRBJ1-1; D remains unclear. The V end was cut by 3 bases, the J end by 2 bases, with 7 bases between. CDR3 length equals 13 residues. Germline loops: CDR1 SGHTA, CDR2 FQGNSA. Here the CDR3 reads CASSFQSNTEAFF. In DNA, the CDR3 is TGTGCCAGCAGCTTTCAGTCCAACACTGAAGCTTTCTTT. Full variable domain (outside the CDR3, taken from reference TRBV7-2 and TRBJ1-1): GAGVSQSPSNKVTEKGKDVELRCDPISGHTALYWYRQSLGQGLEFLIYFQGNSAPDKSGLPSDRFSAERTGGSVSTLTIQRTQQEDSAVYLCASSFQSNTEAFFGQGTRLTVV.

The J gene is TRBJ1-2, the V gene TRBV4-1; TRBD1 matches 7 bases. Germline values: CDR1 MGHRA, CDR2 YSYEKL. The CDR3 covers 13 residues. Trimming cost V 4 bases and J 3 bases; bases outside gene matches: 2. CDR3 sequence reads: CASSPDRHYGYTF. In DNA, the CDR3 is TGCGCCAGCAGCCCGGACAGGCACTATGGCTACACCTTC.